These 18 T cell receptor beta chains share one sample of origin, sequenced in a study of regulatory T cells in long-lasting Graves disease. The time point is: newly diagnosed GD, antithyroid drugs for less than 3 months. Extracted PBMC RNA gave rise to the TCR library. Construction of the TCR beta libraries employed iRepertoire HTBI primers in conjunction with Arm-PCR of CDR3 regions. TCRdb re-analysed the multiplex PCR reads in MiXCR, keeping a single row per CDR3 protein. The data show about 420,000 distinct CDR3 sequences, about 16% seen once. These data were also reused for a study on T cells in Graves' hyperthyroidism and ophthalmopathy.

The sample consisted of peripheral blood mononuclear cells (PBMCs), taken at new diagnosis, from a patient treated with antithyroid drugs. Source of these receptors: a woman between 18 and 29 years old with Graves disease.

The chain is built from TRBV19 and TRBJ2-2; D remains unclear. The CDR3 loop spans 13 amino acids. The germline V gene encodes CDR1 LNHDA and CDR2 SQIVND (reference sequence). The ends were cut back, 5 bases at V and 4 bases at J, with 8 bases in the middle. For the CDR3, the DNA is TGTGCCAGTAGTCCAGACGTCACCGGGGAGCTGTTTTTT. It codes for CASSPDVTGELFF.

The chain carries TRBV19 and TRBJ2-7, with 10 bases identical to TRBD1. Germline V gene lookup returns CDR1 LNHDA and CDR2 SQIVND (reference sequence). V lost 3 bases to trimming and J lost 5 bases; unmatched junction nucleotides: 7. The CDR3 spans 15 residues. Here the CDR3 reads CASSMHRTGGDEQYF. CDR3 nucleotide sequence: TGTGCCAGTAGTATGCATCGGACAGGGGGTGACGAGCAGTACTTC. Combining the CDR3 with reference TRBV19 and TRBJ2-7 gives the whole variable domain DGGITQSPKYLFRKEGQNVTLSCEQNLNHDAMYWYRQDPGQGLRLIYYSQIVNDFQKGDIAEGYSVSREKKESFPLTVTSAQKNPTAFYLCASSMHRTGGDEQYFGPGTRLTVT.

There are many counts of this clonotype. The J gene is TRBJ2-1, the V gene TRBV7-3, with TRBD2 matching over 10 bases. The trim removed 5 bases at V and 5 bases at J, leaving 9 bases unmatched. There are 16 residues in the CDR3. The germline V gene has CDR1 SGHTA and CDR2 FQGTGA. The CDR3 DNA reads TGTGCCAGCAGCCCCGGTTTTGGGACTAGCGACAATGAGCAGTTCTTC. Residues: CASSPGFGTSDNEQFF.

This clonotype was seen at least ten times. The rearrangement links TRBV20-1 to TRBJ1-1, with D perhaps matching TRBD1 (6 bases). Between the trimmed V and J ends, which lost 6 bases and 1 base, there was a span of 18 bases. CDR1 and CDR2 from the germline V gene are DFQATT and SNEGSKA (reference sequence). The CDR3 contains 15 residues. CDR3 DNA: TGCAGTGCACCGACGGGGACACACCAGAACACTGAAGCTTTCTTT. This translates into CSAPTGTHQNTEAFF.

In this sample, this clonotype turned up many times. The chain employs TRBV20-1 and TRBJ2-7, with 10 nucleotides matching TRBD2. This CDR3 contains 16 residues. J was trimmed by 5 bases and V by 7 bases; bases with no gene match: 17. Germline-derived CDR1 and CDR2 are DFQATT and SNEGSKA (reference sequence). The chain's CDR3 is CSVQKRNRLAGDEQYF. The CDR3 nucleotides read TGCAGTGTTCAAAAGCGGAACAGGCTAGCGGGAGACGAGCAGTACTTC.

The chain is built from TRBV19 and TRBJ2-1, with 8 bases fitting TRBD2. Trimming at V came to 5 bases and at J to 3 bases, leaving 12 bases not matched to a gene. Germline loops: CDR1 LNHDA, CDR2 SQIVND (reference sequence). The CDR3 is 17 residues long. This CDR3 is CASSRAIGAGGYNEQFF. CDR3 sequence (DNA): TGTGCCAGTAGTCGCGCCATTGGGGCGGGAGGCTACAATGAGCAGTTCTTC.

This clonotype was seen ten or more times. The genes are TRBV7-2 and TRBJ2-1; 9 nucleotides match TRBD2. The CDR3 runs 16 residues. J lost 8 bases, V lost 1 base, and 9 bases had no gene match. CDR1 SGHTA and CDR2 FQGNSA come from the germline V gene. CDR3 sequence: CASSLVVGLAYHEQFF. CDR3 DNA: TGTGCCAGCAGCTTAGTAGTAGGACTAGCGTACCATGAGCAGTTCTTC.

The chain carries TRBV10-3 and TRBJ2-3; 8 bases line up with TRBD1. Trimming removed 2 bases from V and 6 bases from J; junction bases left unmatched: 10. Per the germline V gene, CDR1 is ENHRY and CDR2 is SYGVKD. The CDR3 extends over 16 amino acids. The CDR3 DNA follows: TGTGCCATCAGTGAGAAAATAGGACAGGGTGGTGATACGCAGTATTTT. Residues: CAISEKIGQGGDTQYF.

This clonotype was found many times. The chain is built from TRBV2 and TRBJ2-1; 10 nucleotides agree with TRBD2. Germline lookup yields CDR1 SNHLY and CDR2 FYNNEI. The junction had 11 bases not matched to a gene; V was cut back by 7 bases and J by 5 bases. There are 16 residues in the CDR3. This CDR3 reads CASIPLAGEGDNEQFF. As DNA, the CDR3 is TGTGCCAGCATTCCGCTAGCGGGAGAGGGTGACAATGAGCAGTTCTTC.

In its sample, this clonotype was seen a few times. The rearrangement links TRBV7-2 to TRBJ2-2; 7 nucleotides agree with TRBD1. Per the germline V gene, CDR1 is SGHTA and CDR2 is FQGNSA. The J segment lost 1 base and the V segment lost 5 bases, leaving 7 bases of the junction unmatched. The CDR3 spans 16 residues. CDR3: CASSLRRQGNTGELFF. In DNA form, the CDR3 reads TGTGCCAGCAGCCTAAGGCGACAGGGGAACACCGGGGAGCTGTTTTTT.

The V and J genes are TRBV14 and TRBJ1-2; a possible D gene is TRBD1 (5 bases). This CDR3 contains 14 residues. Germline CDR1 is SGHDN and CDR2 is FVKESK. V was shortened by 4 bases and J by 4 bases, with 13 bases between the two germline ends. CDR3 amino acids: CASSRIRGGYGYTF. The CDR3 bases are TGTGCCAGCAGCCGAATTAGGGGTGGCTATGGCTACACCTTC.

This clonotype was seen at least ten times. The V gene is TRBV12-3 or TRBV12-4, the J gene TRBJ2-7, with 12 bases lining up with TRBD2. This CDR3 has 14 amino acids. Losses at the gene ends were 6 bases for V and 2 bases for J; bases not matched to a gene: 2. CDR3 in DNA: TGTGCCAGCAGACTAGCGGGAGGCACCTACGAGCAGTACTTC. Translating it yields CASRLAGGTYEQYF.

In its sample, this clonotype was seen a few times. This chain joins TRBV6-2 or TRBV6-3 and TRBJ2-1; D might be TRBD1 (7 bases). Trimming shortened V by 5 bases and J by 8 bases, and 13 bases separated the two germline ends. CDR3 length: 13 residues. In germline, CDR1 is MNHEY, CDR2 SVGEGT. CDR3 amino acids: CASSPGGSHEQFF. The DNA of the CDR3 is TGTGCCAGCAGTCCAGGGGGGTCTCATGAGCAGTTCTTC.

About this clonotype itself: This sequence may be a read error, since a much larger clone differs from it by one base. This chain joins TRBV28 and TRBJ1-2; D unresolved. The CDR3 spans 14 residues. V lost 3 bases, J lost 1 base, and 9 bases lay in between. Germline V lookup: CDR1 MDHEN, CDR2 SYDVKM. CDR3 in DNA: TGTGCCAGCAGTTTTATCTCGTTTAACTATGGCTACACCTTC. Encoded protein: CASSFISFNYGYTF.

To note about this clonotype: A much larger clone lies a single base off, so this may be a read error. The rearrangement joins TRBV7-9 to TRBJ2-1, with TRBD2 matching 12 bases. The DNA end lines up better with TRBJ2-5; the J call may be wrong. CDR1 and CDR2 (germline): SEHNR, FQNEAQ (reference sequence). CDR3 length equals 15 residues. The CDR3 DNA reads TGTGCCAGCAGCCCCAGGACTAGCGGGAAAGAGACCCAGTACTTC. Encoded protein: CASSPRTSGKETQYF.

Of note for this clonotype: Given a much more abundant clone one base away, this may be a read error. The chain employs TRBV2 and TRBJ2-1; TRBD1 matches 12 bases. Per the germline V gene, CDR1 is SNHLY and CDR2 is FYNNEI. The CDR3 is 17 amino acids. The CDR3 sequence: CASSPGTGGADRETRYF. CDR3 sequence (DNA): TGTGCCAGCAGCCCGGGGACAGGGGGCGCGGATAGGGAGACCCGGTACTTC.

This sequence joins TRBV5-1 and TRBJ1-6; D is possibly TRBD1 (5 bases). This CDR3 is 15 amino acids long. Trimming left V 0 bases short and J 7 bases short, with 11 bases between. Germline V gene sequence: CDR1 SGHRS, CDR2 YFSETQ. The DNA of the CDR3 is TGCGCCAGCAGCTTGGCCCCAGGGATAAATTCACCCCTCCACTTT. Residues: CASSLAPGINSPLHF. The whole variable domain, remainder taken from reference TRBV5-1 and TRBJ1-6, is KAGVTQTPRYLIKTRGQQVTLSCSPISGHRSVSWYQQTPGQGLQFLFEYFSETQRNKGNFPGRFSGRQFSNSRSEMNVSTLELGDSALYLCASSLAPGINSPLHFGNGTRLTVT.

The chain has TRBV14 and TRBJ1-5; D gene ambiguous. The V and J ends lost 1 base and 4 bases respectively, with 5 bases between them. The CDR3 totals 13 residues. Germline values: CDR1 SGHDN, CDR2 FVKESK. This chain's CDR3 is CASSQGINQPQHF. DNA for the CDR3: TGTGCCAGCAGCCAAGGCATTAATCAGCCCCAGCATTTT.